Sequencing of this TCR beta chain was carried out in a study of T cell responses to AZD1222 COVID-19 vaccine. Study results and caveats: The sample set comprised mostly white British donors with more females, and clonal diversity was possibly underestimated. Targets within unmutated variant regions were reportedly found for nearly half of spike-specific TCRs. Repertoire sampling happened only post peak T cell response.

Only in-frame clones appear in the TCRdb table, and some are missing; sequencing was by immunoSEQ multiplex PCR. The sample holds around 8,000 clones, approximately 87% seen once. Turning to this clone: Its cognate antigen is unknown.

Germline CDR1 and CDR2: LNHDA and SQIVND (reference sequence). There are 13 residues in the CDR3. V trimming: 5 bases; J trimming: 3 bases; junction bases outside the gene matches: 4. V and J are TRBV19 and TRBJ2-7; TRBD1 aligns across 7 bases. This material consisted of peripheral blood, taken 28 days after the second AZD1222 dose. The sequence came from an adult who received the AZD1222 COVID-19 vaccine. CDR3 DNA sequence: TGTGCCAGTAGTCACCGGGACAGCTACGAGCAGTACTTC. Its protein product is CASSHRDSYEQYF.